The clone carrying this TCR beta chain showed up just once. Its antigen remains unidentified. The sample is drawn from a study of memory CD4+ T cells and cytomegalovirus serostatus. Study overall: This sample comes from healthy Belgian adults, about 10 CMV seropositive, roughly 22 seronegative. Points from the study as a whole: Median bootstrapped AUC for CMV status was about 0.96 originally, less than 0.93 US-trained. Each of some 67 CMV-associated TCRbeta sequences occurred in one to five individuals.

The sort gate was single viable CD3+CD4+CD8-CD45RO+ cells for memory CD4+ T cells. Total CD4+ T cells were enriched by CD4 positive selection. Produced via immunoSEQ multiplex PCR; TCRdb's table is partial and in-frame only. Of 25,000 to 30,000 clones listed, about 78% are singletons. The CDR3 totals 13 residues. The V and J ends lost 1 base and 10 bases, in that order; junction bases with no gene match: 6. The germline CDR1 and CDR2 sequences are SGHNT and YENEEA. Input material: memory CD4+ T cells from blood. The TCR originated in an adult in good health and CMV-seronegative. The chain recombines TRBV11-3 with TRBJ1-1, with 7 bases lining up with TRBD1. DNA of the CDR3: TGTGCCAGCAGCTTAGTACCGGGACAGAGAGCTTTCTTT. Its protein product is CASSLVPGQRAFF.